The entry below gives a single T cell receptor (beta chain) sequence along with its context. Its antigen is not known. TCRdb itself ran the reads through MiXCR, one entry per CDR3 protein. This table holds about 250,000 distinct CDR3 sequences, 9% to 15% found once. The data are from a study of T cell repertoires in cytomegalovirus infection. General observations from the study: Predominance within the ex vivo response was attributable to HLA-C-restricted CMV-specific TCR beta clonotypes. Identification of carriers of CMV plus the relevant HLA was performed using cumulative public TCR beta family frequency.

Germline lookup yields CDR1 MNHEY and CDR2 SMNVEV (reference sequence). This CDR3 has 14 residues. V shed 6 bases, J shed 2 bases, and the junction held 4 bases outside the gene matches. The specimen was PBMCs. The chain uses TRBV27 and TRBJ2-7; 10 bases match TRBD2. The TCR comes from a human donor in good health (CMV status not recorded). Some clones in this sample may be carry-over from other donors' samples. The CDR3 protein is CASSRTSGPYEQYF. The CDR3 coding sequence is TGTGCCAGCAGCCGGACTAGCGGACCCTACGAGCAGTACTTC.